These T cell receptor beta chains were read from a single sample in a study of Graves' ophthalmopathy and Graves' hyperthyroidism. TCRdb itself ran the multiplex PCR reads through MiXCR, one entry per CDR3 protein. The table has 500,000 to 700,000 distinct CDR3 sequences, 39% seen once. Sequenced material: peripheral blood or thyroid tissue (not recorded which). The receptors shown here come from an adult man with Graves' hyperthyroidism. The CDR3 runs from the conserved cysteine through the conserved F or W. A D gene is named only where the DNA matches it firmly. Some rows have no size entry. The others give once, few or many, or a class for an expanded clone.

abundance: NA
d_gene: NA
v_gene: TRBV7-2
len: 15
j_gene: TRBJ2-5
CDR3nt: TGTGCCAGCAGCTTCGATCCGCAGGGGCGAGAGACCCAGTACTTC
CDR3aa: CASSFDPQGRETQYF

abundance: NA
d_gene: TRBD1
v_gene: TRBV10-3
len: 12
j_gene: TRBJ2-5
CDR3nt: TGTGCCATCAGTGTGGGACAGGGGGCCCAGTACTTC
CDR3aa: CAISVGQGAQYF

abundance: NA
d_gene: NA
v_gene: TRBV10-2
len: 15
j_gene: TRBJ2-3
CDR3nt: TGTGCCAGCAGTGATCCGGCGACCTCCACAGATACGCAGTATTTT
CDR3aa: CASSDPATSTDTQYF

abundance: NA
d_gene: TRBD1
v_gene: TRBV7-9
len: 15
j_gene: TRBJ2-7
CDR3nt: TGTGCCATCAGCCAAGATTGGGACAGTGAGTACGAGCAGTACTTC
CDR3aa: CAISQDWDSEYEQYF

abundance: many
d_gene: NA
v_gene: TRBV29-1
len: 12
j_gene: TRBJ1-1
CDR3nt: TGCAGCGCAGACAGGTTGAACACTGAAGCTTTCTTT
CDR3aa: CSADRLNTEAFF

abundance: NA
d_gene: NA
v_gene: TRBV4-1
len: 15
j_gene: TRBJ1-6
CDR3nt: TGCGCCAGCAGCCAAGAACGTCAGGGTCGTTCACCCCTCCACTTT
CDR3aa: CASSQERQGRSPLHF

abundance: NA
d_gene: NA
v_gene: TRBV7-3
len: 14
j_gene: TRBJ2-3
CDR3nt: TGTGCCAGCAGCTCGGGAGCCCCTCGGGATACGCAGTATTTT
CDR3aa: CASSSGAPRDTQYF

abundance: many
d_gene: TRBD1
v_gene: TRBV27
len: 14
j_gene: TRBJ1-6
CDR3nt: TGTGCCAGCAGTCAAACAGGGGAGAATTCACCCCTCCACTTT
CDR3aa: CASSQTGENSPLHF

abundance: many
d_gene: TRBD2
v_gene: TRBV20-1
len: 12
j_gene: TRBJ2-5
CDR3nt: TGCAGTGCTAGAGGGGGGGGTGGGGCCCAGTACTTC
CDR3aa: CSARGGGGAQYF

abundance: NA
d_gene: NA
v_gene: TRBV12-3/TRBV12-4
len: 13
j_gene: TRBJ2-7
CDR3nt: TGTGCCAGCAGCCTCCGCCAGGGGTCTACCCCGTACTTC
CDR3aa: CASSLRQGSTPYF

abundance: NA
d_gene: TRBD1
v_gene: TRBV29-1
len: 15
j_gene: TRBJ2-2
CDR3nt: TGCAGCTCCTCCGGGACAGGGTTGGGAACCGGGGAGCTGTTTTTT
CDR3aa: CSSSGTGLGTGELFF

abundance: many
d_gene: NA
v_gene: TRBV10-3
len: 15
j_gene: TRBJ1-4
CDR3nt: TGTGCCATCAGTAAACAGGGAGCGGGTAATGAAAAACTGTTTTTT
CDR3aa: CAISKQGAGNEKLFF

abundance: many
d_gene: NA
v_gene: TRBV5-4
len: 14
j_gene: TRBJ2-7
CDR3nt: TGTGCCAGCAGCCCGCAGACAGACTCCTACGAGCAGTACTTC
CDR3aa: CASSPQTDSYEQYF

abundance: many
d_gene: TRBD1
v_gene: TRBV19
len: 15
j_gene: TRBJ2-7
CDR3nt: TGTGCCAGTAGTATCCCGGGACAGAGCTCCTACGAGCAGTACTTC
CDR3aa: CASSIPGQSSYEQYF

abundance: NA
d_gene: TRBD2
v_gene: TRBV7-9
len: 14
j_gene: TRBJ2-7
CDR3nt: TGTGCCAGCAGCCCAGCGGGAGCTGTGTACGAGCAGTACTTC
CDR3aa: CASSPAGAVYEQYF

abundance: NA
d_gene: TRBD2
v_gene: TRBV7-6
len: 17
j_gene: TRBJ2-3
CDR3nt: TGTGCCAGCAGCTTAGAGCGGGAGAAAATGAATACAGATACGCAGTATTTT
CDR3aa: CASSLEREKMNTDTQYF

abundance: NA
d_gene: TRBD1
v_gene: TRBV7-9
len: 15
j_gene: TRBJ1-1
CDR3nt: TGTGCCAGCAGCTTCCGGGACAGGGTTTTTACTGAAGCTTTCTTT
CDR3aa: CASSFRDRVFTEAFF

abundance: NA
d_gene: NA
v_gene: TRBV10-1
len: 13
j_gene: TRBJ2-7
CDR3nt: TGCGCCAGCAGTGACCAGGGGCTGAGAGAGCAGTACTTC
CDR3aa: CASSDQGLREQYF

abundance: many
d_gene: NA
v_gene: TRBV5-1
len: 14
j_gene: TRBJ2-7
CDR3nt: TGCGCCAGCAGCGTGGGTGGGCTTTCCTACGAGCAGTACTTC
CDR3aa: CASSVGGLSYEQYF

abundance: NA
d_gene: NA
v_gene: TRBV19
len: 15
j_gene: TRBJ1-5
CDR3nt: TGTGCCAGTAGTATAGTAGGACAGACCAATCAGCCCCAGCATTTT
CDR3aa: CASSIVGQTNQPQHF

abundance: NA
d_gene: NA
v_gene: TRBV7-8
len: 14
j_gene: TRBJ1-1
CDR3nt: TGTGCCAGCAGCACGGGCTCTACGAACACTGAAGCTTTCTTT
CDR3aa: CASSTGSTNTEAFF

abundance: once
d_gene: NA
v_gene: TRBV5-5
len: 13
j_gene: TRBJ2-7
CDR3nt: TGTGCCAGCAGCTCGGAATTAGACTACGAGCAGTACTTC
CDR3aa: CASSSELDYEQYF

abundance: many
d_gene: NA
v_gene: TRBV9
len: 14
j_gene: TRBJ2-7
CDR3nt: TGTGCCAGCAGCGTAGGGACCGTTTCCTACGAGCAGTACTTC
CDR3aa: CASSVGTVSYEQYF

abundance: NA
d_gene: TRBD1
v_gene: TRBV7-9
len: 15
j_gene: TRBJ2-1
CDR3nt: TGTGCCAGCAGCCGGACAGGGGACGCCTACAATGAGCAGTTCTTC
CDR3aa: CASSRTGDAYNEQFF

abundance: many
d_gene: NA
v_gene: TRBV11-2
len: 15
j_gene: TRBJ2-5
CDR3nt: TGTGCCAGCAGCTTCTCCTGGCAGGGCGGAGAGACCCAGTACTTC
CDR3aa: CASSFSWQGGETQYF

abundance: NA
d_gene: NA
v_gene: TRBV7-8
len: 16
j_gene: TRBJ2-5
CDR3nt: TGTGCCAGCAGCTCCCACCCGACTAGATTGGTTGAGACCCAGTACTTC
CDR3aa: CASSSHPTRLVETQYF

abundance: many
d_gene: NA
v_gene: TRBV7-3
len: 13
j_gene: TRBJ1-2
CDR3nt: TGTGCCAGCAGCCGAGGGGGGAACTATGGCTACACCTTC
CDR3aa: CASSRGGNYGYTF

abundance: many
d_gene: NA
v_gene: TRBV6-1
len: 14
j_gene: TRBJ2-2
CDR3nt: TGTGCCAGCAGCCCAAGGACGGCAACCGGGGAGCTGTTTTTT
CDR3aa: CASSPRTATGELFF

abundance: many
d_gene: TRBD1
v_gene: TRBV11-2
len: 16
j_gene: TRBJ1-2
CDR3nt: TGTGCCAGCAGCTTAATGACAGGGGCAGCTAACTATGGCTACACCTTC
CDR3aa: CASSLMTGAANYGYTF

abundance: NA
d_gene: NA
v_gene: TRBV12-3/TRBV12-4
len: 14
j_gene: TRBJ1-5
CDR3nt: TGTGCCAGCAGATCGGGACGAGAGAATCAGCCCCAGCATTTT
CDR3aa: CASRSGRENQPQHF

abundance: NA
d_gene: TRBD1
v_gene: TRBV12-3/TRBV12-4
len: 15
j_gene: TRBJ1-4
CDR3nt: TGTGCCAGCGGGGGGCAGGGGGAGGCTAATGAAAAACTGTTTTTT
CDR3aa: CASGGQGEANEKLFF

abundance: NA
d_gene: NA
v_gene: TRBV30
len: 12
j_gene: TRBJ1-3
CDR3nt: TGTGCCTGGAGTGTCTCTGGAAACACCATATATTTT
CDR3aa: CAWSVSGNTIYF

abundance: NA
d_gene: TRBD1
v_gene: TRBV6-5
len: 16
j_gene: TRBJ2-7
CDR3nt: TGTGCCAGCAGCGAACCCCGGGGACAGGGTCCATCCGAGGAGTACTTC
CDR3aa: CASSEPRGQGPSEEYF

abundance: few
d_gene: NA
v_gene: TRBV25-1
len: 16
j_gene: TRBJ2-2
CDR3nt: TGTGCCAGCAGTGACTTGGCAGGGTTGAACACCGGGGAGCTGTTTTTT
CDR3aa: CASSDLAGLNTGELFF

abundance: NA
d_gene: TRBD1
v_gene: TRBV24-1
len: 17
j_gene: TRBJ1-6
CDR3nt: TGTGCCACCAGTGGTCCACGGCCGGGACAGGGGAATTCACCCCTCCACTTT
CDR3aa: CATSGPRPGQGNSPLHF

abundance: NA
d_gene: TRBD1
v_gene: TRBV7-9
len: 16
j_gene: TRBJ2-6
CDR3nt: TGTGCCAGCAGCTACCGACAGGGGGCTGGGGCCAACGTCCTGACTTTC
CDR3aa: CASSYRQGAGANVLTF

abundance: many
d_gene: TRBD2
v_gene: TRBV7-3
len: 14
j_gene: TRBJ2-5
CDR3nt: TGTGCCAGCAGCTTAGCTAGCGGGGAAGAGACCCAGTACTTC
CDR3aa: CASSLASGEETQYF

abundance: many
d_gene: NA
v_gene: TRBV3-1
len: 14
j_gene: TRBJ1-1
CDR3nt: TGTGCCAGCAGCCAAGAACAGGGAACGTTTGAAGCTTTCTTT
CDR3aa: CASSQEQGTFEAFF

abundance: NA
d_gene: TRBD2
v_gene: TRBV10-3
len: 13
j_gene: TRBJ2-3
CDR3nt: TGTCCCCAGGGACTAGCCCCGCCCGATACGCAGTATTTT
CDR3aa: CPQGLAPPDTQYF

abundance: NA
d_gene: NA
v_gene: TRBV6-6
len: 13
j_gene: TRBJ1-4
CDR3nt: TGTGCCAGCAGTGCCACCCTGGGCGAAAAACTGTTTTTT
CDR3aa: CASSATLGEKLFF

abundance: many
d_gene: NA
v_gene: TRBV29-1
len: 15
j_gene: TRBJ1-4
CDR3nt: TGCAGCGTTGGCCCTTCGACAGGCTCTAATGAAAAACTGTTTTTT
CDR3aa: CSVGPSTGSNEKLFF

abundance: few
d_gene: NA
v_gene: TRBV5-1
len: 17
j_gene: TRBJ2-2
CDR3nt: TGCGCCAGCAGCTTGGCGACCACTGGGGAGACCACCGGGGAGCTGTTTTTT
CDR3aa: CASSLATTGETTGELFF